This is a list of T cell receptor beta chains from one sample in a study of type 1 regulatory T cells. TCRdb recomputed calls from the reads with MiXCR, one row per CDR3 protein. This table holds 75,000 to 100,000 distinct CDR3 sequences, about 28% found once. Sequencing was done on a sample of CD4+ T cells, either the whole sample or a sorted fraction (not recorded which). These receptors were collected from a human donor in good health. CDR3s include the opening cysteine and the closing phenylalanine or tryptophan. The D gene is left open where the match is weak. Only some rows state a clone size, as once, few, many or a class for expanded clones.

TRBV9	once	TRBJ1-2	.	CASSKTMTTNYGYTF	TGTGCCAGCAGCAAAACAATGACGACTAACTATGGCTACACCTTC
TRBV5-1	few	TRBJ2-3	TRBD2	CASSLALAGAANTDTQYF	TGCGCCAGCAGCTTGGCGTTAGCGGGAGCCGCAAACACAGATACGCAGTATTTT
TRBV5-1	.	TRBJ2-3	.	CASSLVSSTDTQYF	TGCGCCAGCAGCTTAGTATCCTCCACAGATACGCAGTATTTT
TRBV10-3	.	TRBJ2-3	TRBD2	CAISESTSGRPDTQYF	TGTGCCATCAGTGAGTCGACTAGCGGGAGGCCAGATACGCAGTATTTT
TRBV5-6	few	TRBJ2-7	.	CASSLEGLMAYEQYF	TGTGCCAGCAGCTTGGAGGGACTGATGGCCTACGAGCAGTACTTC
TRBV7-2	.	TRBJ2-2	TRBD1	CASSPRGQGARVSGELFF	TGTGCCAGCAGCCCGCGGGGACAGGGGGCGCGGGTTTCCGGGGAGCTGTTTTTT
TRBV5-6	.	TRBJ2-7	TRBD2	CASSNSGGDHEQYF	TGTGCCAGCAGCAACTCCGGGGGGGACCACGAGCAGTACTTC
TRBV7-2	.	TRBJ2-5	TRBD2	CASSASGSETQYF	TGTGCCAGCAGCGCTAGCGGGAGCGAGACCCAGTACTTC
TRBV19	few	TRBJ2-2	.	CASSIVGSRINTGELFF	TGTGCCAGTAGTATAGTCGGGTCGAGGATCAACACCGGGGAGCTGTTTTTT
TRBV7-2	.	TRBJ2-2	TRBD2	CASSSVAGGGTGELFF	TGTGCCAGCAGCTCAGTAGCGGGAGGAGGTACCGGGGAGCTGTTTTTT
TRBV29-1	few	TRBJ2-3	.	CSVIGASTDTQYF	TGCAGCGTTATCGGGGCAAGCACAGATACGCAGTATTTT
TRBV27	.	TRBJ2-2	.	CASSFSRLNTGELFF	TGTGCCAGCAGTTTCTCGCGATTAAACACCGGGGAGCTGTTTTTT
TRBV6-1	few	TRBJ2-2	.	CASTFDGSIGELFF	TGTGCCAGCACCTTCGACGGCTCGATCGGGGAGCTGTTTTTT
TRBV3-1	few	TRBJ1-1	.	CASRHGGLGTEAFF	TGTGCCAGCAGACATGGAGGTTTGGGCACTGAAGCTTTCTTT
TRBV7-9	.	TRBJ2-1	TRBD1	CASSVGQAGNEQFF	TGTGCCAGCAGCGTCGGACAGGCCGGGAATGAGCAGTTCTTC
TRBV29-1	.	TRBJ2-1	.	CSAGDGEQFF	TGCAGCGCTGGGGATGGAGAGCAGTTCTTC
TRBV9	few	TRBJ2-2	TRBD2	CASRGLAGNTGELFF	TGTGCCAGCAGAGGACTAGCGGGAAACACCGGGGAGCTGTTTTTT
TRBV6-1	.	TRBJ1-2	.	CASPGGTVANYGYTF	TGTGCCAGTCCGGGAGGGACTGTGGCTAACTATGGCTACACCTTC
TRBV5-1	few	TRBJ1-3	.	CASSPGGGNTIYF	TGCGCCAGCAGCCCAGGAGGTGGAAACACCATATATTTT
TRBV20-1	.	TRBJ1-5	.	CSAYDGRNQHF	TGCAGTGCTTATGACGGACGGAACCAGCATTTT
TRBV20-1	.	TRBJ2-5	TRBD2	CSARALAGVRETQYF	TGCAGTGCTAGAGCACTAGCGGGAGTTCGAGAGACCCAGTACTTC
TRBV6-2/TRBV6-3	.	TRBJ2-5	TRBD2	CASSTSSGGPGTQYF	TGTGCCAGCAGTACCTCTAGCGGAGGGCCGGGGACCCAGTACTTC
TRBV20-1	once	TRBJ2-7	TRBD2	CSASLRGGSYEQYF	TGCAGTGCTAGTTTGCGGGGGGGCTCCTACGAGCAGTACTTC
TRBV7-2	.	TRBJ2-1	TRBD2	CASSPPFGQVQRLAGGPNEQFF	TGTGCCAGCAGCCCACCCTTTGGTCAGGTTCAAAGACTAGCGGGAGGGCCGAATGAGCAGTTCTTC
TRBV20-1	.	TRBJ2-1	TRBD2	CSTLISGRAYNEQFF	TGCAGTACCCTGATTAGCGGGAGGGCATACAATGAGCAGTTCTTC
TRBV4-1	.	TRBJ2-1	TRBD2	CASSPGTSQTENEQFF	TGCGCCAGCAGCCCGGGGACTAGCCAGACCGAAAATGAGCAGTTCTTC
TRBV20-1	.	TRBJ2-7	TRBD2	CSAGTSGSYEQYF	TGCAGTGCTGGGACTAGCGGGAGTTACGAGCAGTACTTC
TRBV15	.	TRBJ2-1	.	CATSREWGSNEQFF	TGTGCCACCAGCAGAGAGTGGGGGAGCAATGAGCAGTTCTTC
TRBV30	few	TRBJ2-1	TRBD2	CAWSRGTSGKEQFF	TGTGCCTGGAGTCGAGGGACTAGCGGGAAAGAGCAGTTCTTC
TRBV7-9	.	TRBJ1-1	.	CASSTGRPNTEAFF	TGTGCCAGCAGCACGGGACGCCCAAACACTGAAGCTTTCTTT
TRBV5-1	once	TRBJ2-3	.	CASSIGGSTDTQYF	TGCGCCAGCAGCATCGGCGGGAGCACAGATACGCAGTATTTT
TRBV10-3	few	TRBJ1-6	TRBD1	CATWTGNNSPLHF	TGTGCCACATGGACAGGGAATAATTCACCCCTCCACTTT
TRBV2	.	TRBJ2-3	.	CASSEYSTDTQYF	TGTGCCAGCAGTGAGTATAGCACAGATACGCAGTATTTT
TRBV2	.	TRBJ1-1	.	CASSVEGTEAFF	TGTGCCAGCAGTGTAGAGGGGACTGAAGCTTTCTTT
TRBV7-9	few	TRBJ1-1	.	CASSLSTDNTEAFF	TGTGCCAGCAGCTTATCAACAGACAACACTGAAGCTTTCTTT
TRBV29-1	few	TRBJ2-1	TRBD2	CSVGPSGRGGEQFF	TGCAGCGTTGGGCCTAGCGGGAGAGGGGGCGAGCAGTTCTTC
TRBV16	few	TRBJ2-4	.	CASSRSRGGNIQYF	TGTGCCAGCAGCCGAAGTAGGGGTGGAAACATTCAGTACTTC
TRBV7-9	.	TRBJ1-4	.	CASSLQRSEKLFF	TGTGCCAGCAGCTTACAGAGGTCGGAAAAACTGTTTTTT
TRBV25-1	.	TRBJ1-1	.	CASTPKQGWTEAFF	TGTGCCAGCACCCCTAAACAGGGTTGGACTGAAGCTTTCTTT
TRBV5-1	few	TRBJ1-3	.	CASIGSGNTIYF	TGCGCCAGCATCGGCTCTGGAAACACCATATATTTT
TRBV5-1	few	TRBJ2-6	.	CASSPGLAGANVLTF	TGCGCCAGCAGCCCCGGGCTAGCTGGGGCCAACGTCCTGACTTTC
TRBV20-1	few	TRBJ2-3	.	CSAPTPTADTQYF	TGCAGTGCACCTACCCCGACGGCAGATACGCAGTATTTT
TRBV7-2	.	TRBJ2-5	TRBD2	CASSLASPGGPVQETQYF	TGTGCCAGCAGCTTAGCGAGCCCGGGAGGGCCGGTGCAAGAGACCCAGTACTTC
TRBV20-1	few	TRBJ2-1	TRBD2	CSATSGSASYNEQFF	TGCAGTGCCACGAGCGGGAGCGCCTCCTACAATGAGCAGTTCTTC
TRBV19	.	TRBJ2-4	.	CASSPGTLGNIQYF	TGTGCCAGTAGCCCCGGGACTCTTGGAAACATTCAGTACTTC
TRBV5-1	.	TRBJ2-2	.	CASSLGVTSQTGELFF	TGCGCCAGCAGCTTGGGGGTGACTAGTCAAACTGGGGAGCTGTTTTTT
TRBV5-5	few	TRBJ2-5	.	CASSLWTTQETQYF	TGTGCCAGCAGCTTGTGGACTACTCAAGAGACCCAGTACTTC
TRBV24-1	.	TRBJ1-1	.	CATSDLLDSMNTEAFF	TGTGCCACCAGTGATTTGCTCGACAGCATGAACACTGAAGCTTTCTTT
TRBV2	few	TRBJ2-3	.	CASSLGRGLTDTQYF	TGTGCCAGCAGCCTAGGACGTGGACTCACAGATACGCAGTATTTT
TRBV29-1	.	TRBJ2-3	TRBD2	CSVALAKNTQYF	TGCAGCGTTGCACTAGCGAAAAATACGCAGTATTTT
TRBV7-9	.	TRBJ2-7	TRBD2	CASSSASGTSPPSYF	TGTGCCAGCAGCTCCGCATCCGGGACTAGTCCTCCTTCGTACTTC
TRBV6-1	.	TRBJ2-3	.	CATTMRGMTDTQYF	TGTGCCACCACCATGCGTGGTATGACAGATACGCAGTATTTT
TRBV5-4	few	TRBJ1-6	.	CASSLEGSTYNSPLHF	TGTGCCAGCAGCTTGGAGGGCTCCACCTATAATTCACCCCTCCACTTT
TRBV6-5	.	TRBJ1-1	TRBD1	CASSQPRGLPGAEAFF	TGTGCCAGCAGTCAACCTAGGGGGCTCCCAGGAGCGGAAGCTTTCTTT